This TCR beta chain was sequenced for a study of OX40 agonist ivuxolimab in advanced cancers. As for the study more broadly: Ivuxolimab was an agonistic, fully human IgG2 monoclonal antibody directed against OX40 (CD134), a costimulatory receptor. Intravenous ivuxolimab was administered to patients every 2 weeks at six dose levels: 0.01, 0.1, 0.3, 1.5, 3 and 10 mg/kg. Of the approximately 50 dose-escalation patients, hepatocellular carcinoma was present in around 20, melanoma in about 15, renal cell carcinoma in 9 and head and neck cancer in 9. In the dose-escalation cohort, 82.7% of patients were male, and the mean age was about 55 years, with a range of about 20 to 90. Prior anti-PD-1, anti-PD-L1 or anti-CTLA-4 therapy was permitted, and 30% to 45% of dose-escalation patients had received checkpoint inhibitors. Partial responses occurred in three dose-escalation patients, of whom one had hepatocellular carcinoma and two had cutaneous melanoma. Peripheral TCRbeta sequencing was intended to test whether TCR sequence diversity was altered and clonal T-cell expansion was caused by ivuxolimab. The paper describes the monotherapy dose-escalation part (N ≈ 51 patients) of the phase I trial of ivuxolimab.

The germline V end is reduced by 2 bases and the J end by 0 bases; junction bases left unmatched: 3. The germline V gene provides CDR1 SGHRS and CDR2 YFSETQ. The CDR3 runs 15 amino acids, cysteine and phenylalanine included. Only the CDR3 DNA is retained, 45 bases long and in frame from the first base. The study at large found these results: Low levels of normalized T-cell clonal expansion were also seen in some nonresponding patients. On average, CD8+ T cells showed more expanded clones than CD4+ T cells after ivuxolimab. Partial responders in the 0.1-3.0 mg/kg groups had among the lowest normalized peripheral clonal expansion, especially among CD8+ T cells. Antigen specificity was not determined for the clonally expanded peripheral T cells. At doses from 0.1 to 3.0 mg/kg, clonal expansion was seen in both CD4+ and CD8+ blood T cells between baseline and week 6.

To sequence the TCRbeta CDR3 region, genomic DNA was isolated from the sorted cells. TCRbeta CDR3 regions were sequenced using the immunoSEQ Assay. What TCRdb holds here is the immuneACCESS table cut down to in-frame rearrangements. Part of the clones is not present; checked against another copy, under half of the missing clones reflect an unresolved V gene, and the others are unexplained. The sample data list approximately 72,000 clones, and around nine tenths of these were observed just once. The ten most abundant clones make up approximately 0.86% of the sample. The trial excluded patients who had a history of autoimmune disease or were on systemic immunosuppression. Peripheral blood for TCR sequencing was drawn from every dose cohort at baseline, at cycle 4 day 1 and at cycle 7 day 1. The samples were taken from a phase I, first-in-human, multicenter, open-label dose-escalation trial of ivuxolimab. The trial enrolled adults with locally advanced or metastatic head and neck squamous cell, hepatocellular, melanoma or renal cell carcinoma. Before TCR sequencing, CD4+ T cells and CD8+ T cells were sorted from peripheral blood as separate populations.

Worth noting for this clone: No cognate antigen has been identified for it. Nothing much larger sits one base from this clone, and base qualities are not available.

This sample comprised CD4+ or CD8+ T cells sorted from blood, obtained in a trial of the OX40 agonist ivuxolimab. This TCR came from an adult with an advanced solid tumor such as melanoma, head and neck, liver or kidney cancer. The chain joins TRBV5-1 to TRBJ2-7; 9 central nucleotides agree with TRBD2. In nucleotide form, the sequence is TGCGCCAGCAGCTTACTTAGCGGGAGCTCCTACGAGCAGTACTTC. Protein translation: CASSLLSGSSYEQYF. With all but the CDR3 taken from the reference TRBV5-1 and TRBJ2-7 genes, the full variable domain is: KAGVTQTPRYLIKTRGQQVTLSCSPISGHRSVSWYQQTPGQGLQFLFEYFSETQRNKGNFPGRFSGRQFSNSRSEMNVSTLELGDSALYLCASSLLSGSSYEQYFGPGTRLTVT.